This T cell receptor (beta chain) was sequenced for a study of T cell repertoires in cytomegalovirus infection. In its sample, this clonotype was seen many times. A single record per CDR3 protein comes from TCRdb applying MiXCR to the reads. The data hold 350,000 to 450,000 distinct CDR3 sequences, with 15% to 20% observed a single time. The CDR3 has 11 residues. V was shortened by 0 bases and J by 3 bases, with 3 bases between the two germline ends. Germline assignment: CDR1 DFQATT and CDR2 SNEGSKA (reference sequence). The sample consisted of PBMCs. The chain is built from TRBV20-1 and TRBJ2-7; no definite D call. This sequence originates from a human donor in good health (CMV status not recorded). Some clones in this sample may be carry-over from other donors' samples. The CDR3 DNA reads TGCAGTGCTAGAGACAGCTACGAGCAGTACTTC. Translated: CSARDSYEQYF.